This T cell receptor beta chain emerged from a study of shared clonotypes between healthy human individuals. Profiled with immunoSEQ multiplex PCR; TCRdb holds only in-frame clones, not every one. The repertoire consists of fewer than 850,000 clones, with about two thirds occurring once and the leading ten covering around 2%. The CDR3 spans 14 residues. Trimming left V 1 base short and J 4 bases short, with 10 bases between. Per germline, CDR1 LGHNA and CDR2 YNFKEQ. The specimen was memory CD4+ T cells sorted from blood. The subset denotes: CD45RA-negative fraction. This TCR was recovered from a woman aged 30 to 39 in good health. The rearrangement uses TRBV4-2 and TRBJ2-5; D may be TRBD1 (5 bases). CDR3 protein: CASSQGPGPETQYF. Written as DNA, the CDR3 is TGTGCCAGCAGCCAAGGGCCAGGGCCAGAGACCCAGTACTTC.